One T cell receptor beta chain is described in this entry. The repertoire was sequenced with immunoSEQ multiplex PCR; TCRdb's copy has only in-frame clones and lacks some. There are just over 80,000 clones in the sample; around nine tenths occur only once, and under 0.35% lies in the top ten. This sample was included in a study of OX40 agonist ivuxolimab in advanced cancers. Study context: From roughly 20 to 85 years was the age range, with a mean of around 57 years, and approximately 80% were male. Having had anti-PD-1, anti-PD-L1 or anti-CTLA-4 therapy before was allowed, and about 40% had some. One patient with hepatocellular carcinoma and two with cutaneous melanoma, three in all, had partial responses.

Specimen: CD4+ or CD8+ T cells sorted from blood, collected in a trial of the OX40 agonist ivuxolimab. This TCR was sampled from an adult with an advanced solid tumor such as melanoma, head and neck, liver or kidney cancer.

The CDR3 sequence: CASSFRTGGSTGELFF. The CDR3 DNA sequence: TGTGCCAGCAGCTTCAGGACAGGGGGCTCGACCGGGGAGCTGTTTTTT. The V and J genes are TRBV11-3 and TRBJ2-2; 11 bases line up with TRBD1. The germline V gene encodes CDR1 SGHNT and CDR2 YENEEA. The trim removed 3 bases at V and 5 bases at J, leaving 5 bases unmatched. The CDR3 extends over 16 amino acids.